The TCR beta chain described here comes from a study of CXCR3-negative and CXCR3-positive naive CD8 T cells. Study-wide findings and caveats: TRB CDR3 hydrophobicity was greater in CXCR3-positive naive cells than in CXCR3-negative naive cells. Memory CD8+ T cell repertoires were far less diverse than both naive subsets. Cryopreserved cells showed partially decreased CXCR3 expression, and most assays used fresh PBMCs.

A note on this clonotype: Antigen specificity is unknown.

Germline CDR1 reads SQVTM; CDR2 reads ANQGSEA. This CDR3 comprises 15 residues. The authors made the TRB cDNA libraries by 5' RACE using UMI labels. TCRdb reworked the 5' RACE reads into one entry per CDR3 protein, no DNA. This sample contains roughly 99,000 distinct CDR3 sequences. The sequenced sample consisted of naive CXCR3+ CD8+ T cells from blood. As to subset: CD45RO-CCR7+CD27+CD95- naive CD8+ T cells expressing CXCR3 (TNR3+). This sequence joins TRBV29-1 and TRBJ2-3; TCRdb's D call of TRBD2 is untestable without DNA. The TCR comes from a human donor in good health. Some clones in this sample may be carry-over from other donors' samples. The CDR3 loop is CSVDATSQVTDTQYF.